This entry describes one T cell receptor (beta chain). The primer mix had 60 Vbeta and 13 Jbeta primers. Assay: immunoSEQ multiplex PCR; the TCRdb copy retains only in-frame clones and omits some. Of fewer than 200,000 clones in the sample, roughly 80% were seen once. This specimen comes from a study of cytomegalovirus exposure and HLA in healthy donors. This receptor was taken from a boy between 10 and 17 years old in good health and CMV-seronegative. The sequencing sample was made of PBMCs.

DNA of the CDR3: TGTGCCAGCAGCTTGGGTAGCGGGGCCGATGCGCAGTATTTT. Protein sequence: CASSLGSGADAQYF. J is TRBJ2-3 and V is TRBV7-9; TRBD2 matches at 8 bases. The junction had 9 bases not matched to a gene; V was cut back by 3 bases and J by 10 bases. The germline V gene has CDR1 SEHNR and CDR2 FQNEAQ (reference sequence). There are 14 residues in the CDR3. The whole variable domain, remainder taken from reference TRBV7-9 and TRBJ2-3, is DTGVSQNPRHKITKRGQNVTFRCDPISEHNRLYWYRQTLGQGPEFLTYFQNEAQLEKSRLLSDRFSAERPKGSFSTLEIQRTEQGDSAMYLCASSLGSGADAQYFGPGTRLTVL.